There are a few counts of the clone carrying this T cell receptor beta chain. Its antigen is not identified. This sample also contains other DNA sequences that code for the same CDR3. This CDR3 is 12 amino acids long. From germline, CDR1 is SQVTM and CDR2 ANQGSEA. V lost 7 bases and J lost 1; bases outside the gene matches: 3. This specimen belongs to a study of shared clonotypes between healthy human individuals. Background on the study: Contributing individuals were a couple of females and three males aged 18 to 49. Plates per donor: three CD4 naive, three CD4 memory, two CD8 naive, one CD8 memory. Study-wide points: The low donor count limited represented genetic and exposure-history diversity. Memory subsets generally showed lower estimated richness than naive subsets.

Sequencing was performed with immunoSEQ multiplex PCR; in TCRdb, only in-frame clones are kept and a portion is missing. The table has 2,500,000 or so clones, approximately 94% seen once. The sample consisted of naive CD4+ T cells sorted from blood. Subset noted: CD45RA+ positively selected. The receptor's source is a man aged 18-30 years in good health. V and J are TRBV29-1 and TRBJ1-1; 7 nucleotides match TRBD1. The CDR3 sequence: CSARTGNTEAFF. The CDR3 nucleotides are TGCAGCGCAAGGACAGGGAACACTGAAGCTTTCTTT.